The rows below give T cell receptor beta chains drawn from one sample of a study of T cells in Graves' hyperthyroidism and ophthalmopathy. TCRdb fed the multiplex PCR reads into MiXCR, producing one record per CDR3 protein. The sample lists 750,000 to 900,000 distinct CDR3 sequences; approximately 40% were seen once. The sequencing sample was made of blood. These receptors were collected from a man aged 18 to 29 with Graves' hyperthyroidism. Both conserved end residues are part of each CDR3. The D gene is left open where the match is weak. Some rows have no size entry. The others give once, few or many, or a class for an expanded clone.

TGTGCCATCAGTGAGCCGGAAAGGTCTGTGGACGAGACCCAGTACTTC,CAISEPERSVDETQYF,TRBV10-3,.,.,TRBJ2-5
TGTGCCAGCAGCACCCAGGGCGGGGGCTACAATTCACCCCTCCACTTT,CASSTQGGGYNSPLHF,TRBV9,.,.,TRBJ1-6
TGCGCCAGCAGCCCCGACGGCAGATTGGTCGAGCAGTACTTC,CASSPDGRLVEQYF,TRBV4-1,few,.,TRBJ2-7
TGCGCCAGCAGTGACGGACAGGTGAATTCACCCCTCCACTTT,CASSDGQVNSPLHF,TRBV10-1,many,TRBD1,TRBJ1-6
TGTGCCAGTAGGAAAGGGTACACCGGGGAGCTGTTTTTT,CASRKGYTGELFF,TRBV19,.,.,TRBJ2-2
TGTGCCAGCAGCATCGGGACTCCAGGGGCCGGGGAGCTGTTTTTT,CASSIGTPGAGELFF,TRBV9,few,.,TRBJ2-2
TGTGCCAGTAGTGTGACTAGCGGGGCGACCCAGTACTTC,CASSVTSGATQYF,TRBV19,many,TRBD2,TRBJ2-5
TGTGCCAGCAGCTTTTCAGGCCAGGGACATTCACCCCTCCACTTT,CASSFSGQGHSPLHF,TRBV7-8,many,.,TRBJ1-6
TGTGCCAGCAGCTTATCCGAGGGGGCGCAGAATGGCCACACCTTC,CASSLSEGAQNGHTF,TRBV7-9,.,TRBD1,TRBJ1-2
TGTGCCAGTGACAGGAGACTGAACACCGGGGGGCTGTTTTTT,CASDRRLNTGGLFF,TRBV19,.,.,TRBJ2-2
TGCAGCGTTTTGGAAGTGGGAGAGCAGTTCTTC,CSVLEVGEQFF,TRBV29-1,once,.,TRBJ2-1
TGTGCCAGCAGGAGGGGAACTCCCAGGGAGACCCAGTACTTC,CASRRGTPRETQYF,TRBV6-5,few,.,TRBJ2-5
TGTGCCAGCAGTAACGGTCTGGGGCGACCTCAAGAGACCCAGTACTTC,CASSNGLGRPQETQYF,TRBV6-5,.,.,TRBJ2-5
TGTGCCACCAGTGTCATTTCGACGGATTTTTCTGGAAACACCATATATTTT,CATSVISTDFSGNTIYF,TRBV24-1,many,.,TRBJ1-3
TGTGCCAGCAGCTTGGGAGGTCCGGCTACTAACTATGGCTACACCTTC,CASSLGGPATNYGYTF,TRBV5-4,.,.,TRBJ1-2
TGCGCCAGCAGCCAAACTCTAGCGGGGAGCTCCTACGAGCAGTACTTC,CASSQTLAGSSYEQYF,TRBV4-1,.,TRBD2,TRBJ2-7
TGTGCCAGCAGCTTCGGGGTTAGTCGGGAGACCCAGTACTTC,CASSFGVSRETQYF,TRBV11-3,few,.,TRBJ2-5
TGTGCCAGCAGACCGACAGGGCGGTATGGCTACACCTTC,CASRPTGRYGYTF,TRBV11-2,few,TRBD1,TRBJ1-2
TGCAGCGTTGATCCGTTCCAAGAGACCCAGTACTTC,CSVDPFQETQYF,TRBV29-1,many,.,TRBJ2-5
TGTGCCAGTAGTTTCACCGAGTCCTACGAGCAGTACTTC,CASSFTESYEQYF,TRBV19,many,.,TRBJ2-7
TGTGCCAGCAGAGGGCCTCCTCCGGGACAGAATGAAGCTTTC,CASRGPPPGQNEAF,TRBV12-3/TRBV12-4,.,TRBD1,TRBJ2-6
TGTGCCAGTAGTATATACGGCACTGAAGCTTTCTTT,CASSIYGTEAFF,TRBV19,many,.,TRBJ1-1
TGTGCCAGCAGTGCCCGATCCGGCTTC,CASSARSGF,TRBV2,.,.,TRBJ1-2
TGCGCCAGCAGCTCCACGACGTCCGGGACGGGAGTCTACGAGCAGTACTTC,CASSSTTSGTGVYEQYF,TRBV5-1,.,.,TRBJ2-7
TGTGCCATCAGTTATTGGCAGGAGCGCAATCAGCCCCAGCATTTT,CAISYWQERNQPQHF,TRBV10-3,.,.,TRBJ1-5
TGTGCCAGCAGTCATAGGGGGCAAGAGACCCAGTACTTC,CASSHRGQETQYF,TRBV7-3,.,.,TRBJ2-5
TGTGCCAGCAGCCAATTCGGACTAGTAGAGACCCAGTACTTC,CASSQFGLVETQYF,TRBV5-4,few,TRBD2,TRBJ2-5
TGTGCCAGCAGCGTAGGGACAGGCCCGAACACTGAAGCTTTCTTT,CASSVGTGPNTEAFF,TRBV9,many,TRBD1,TRBJ1-1
TGCGCCAGCAGCCAAGACCGGACCTCGCCCGCGAACACCGGGGAGCTGTTTTTT,CASSQDRTSPANTGELFF,TRBV11-2,once,.,TRBJ2-2
TGTGCCAGCAGCTTAGCGCCAGACGGAAGACTGATAAATGAAAAACTGTTTTTT,CASSLAPDGRLINEKLFF,TRBV7-9,few,.,TRBJ1-4
TGTGCCAGCAGCCATACATTAGTACACGGCTCTGATAGCAATCAGCCCCAGCATTTT,CASSHTLVHGSDSNQPQHF,TRBV7-8,.,.,TRBJ1-5
TGTGCCAGCAGTGACGGGACCGGCTACGAGCAGTACTTC,CASSDGTGYEQYF,TRBV12-3/TRBV12-4,few,.,TRBJ2-7
TGTGCCAGCAGTTTAGACGGAACAATCGGGGAGCTGTTTTTT,CASSLDGTIGELFF,TRBV2,.,.,TRBJ2-2
TGTGCCAGCAGTTCAGGGGCTGGAAACACCATATATTTT,CASSSGAGNTIYF,TRBV6-6,few,.,TRBJ1-3
TGTGCCAGCAGATCGACCGACTATGGCTACACCTTC,CASRSTDYGYTF,TRBV12-3/TRBV12-4,many,.,TRBJ1-2
TGTGCCAGTAGTATGGTCGCCCAGCCGCCCCAGCATTTT,CASSMVAQPPQHF,TRBV19,many,.,TRBJ1-5
TGTGCCATCAGTGATAACCCGGGGGGGTACGAGCAGTACTTC,CAISDNPGGYEQYF,TRBV10-3,many,TRBD2,TRBJ2-7
TGTGCCAGCAGCTTGACACCGGGACAGAGAGGAAACACCATATATTTT,CASSLTPGQRGNTIYF,TRBV5-6,.,TRBD1,TRBJ1-3
TGTGCCAGCAGGTGGCTCGAAGGGGCGAGGGCCGGGGAGCTGTTTTTT,CASRWLEGARAGELFF,TRBV7-9,few,.,TRBJ2-2
TGTGCCAGCAGCTCACAGCGGGAGGGCTGGGGGAGAGAGACCCAGTACTTC,CASSSQREGWGRETQYF,TRBV5-6,.,TRBD2,TRBJ2-5
TGTGCCAGCAGCCTCTCGGGGAGGGGGTATTCACCCCTCCACTTT,CASSLSGRGYSPLHF,TRBV5-6,.,.,TRBJ1-6
TGCAGCGTTGCAAACACGAACACTGAAGCTTTCTTT,CSVANTNTEAFF,TRBV29-1,many,.,TRBJ1-1
TGTGCCAGCAGTGCTAACGGACAGGATGGAGAGACCCAGTACTTC,CASSANGQDGETQYF,TRBV7-3,many,TRBD1,TRBJ2-5
TGCGCCAGCAGCCAAGTAACCAGCATGAACACTGAAGCTTTCTTT,CASSQVTSMNTEAFF,TRBV4-3,.,.,TRBJ1-1
TGCAGTGCTAGATTCGACAGGGGAATCTATGGCTACACCTTC,CSARFDRGIYGYTF,TRBV20-1,few,TRBD1,TRBJ1-2
TGTGCCAGCAGCCCCCCGAACGGGGCGAGCTATGGCTACACCTTC,CASSPPNGASYGYTF,TRBV7-8,.,.,TRBJ1-2
TGCGCCAGCAGCGGCCTCATCTTCGGGGAGCTGTTTTTT,CASSGLIFGELFF,TRBV5-1,few,.,TRBJ2-2
TGTGCCAGCAGTTACGAGCGGGAGGGCCTCGGGACAGGGGGTGGTGGCTACACCTTC,CASSYEREGLGTGGGGYTF,TRBV2,.,TRBD1,TRBJ1-2
TGTGCCAGTCAAACCAGGCAGGAGCTAGGTGAGCAGTACTTC,CASQTRQELGEQYF,TRBV6-5,.,.,TRBJ2-7